The rows below give T cell receptor beta chains drawn from one sample of a study of T cells in Graves' hyperthyroidism and ophthalmopathy. One entry per CDR3 protein, called by TCRdb with MiXCR from the multiplex PCR reads. The sample consists of around 450,000 distinct CDR3 sequences, approximately 13% of them appearing once. Specimen: blood. The source of these receptors is a woman younger than 35 with Graves' hyperthyroidism. Each CDR3 is given with its conserved first and last residue. The D gene is left open where the match is weak. Part of the rows lack a size; the others show once, few, many or a class for expanded clones.

v_gene	j_gene	d_gene	abundance	CDR3nt	CDR3aa
TRBV10-3	TRBJ1-1	NA	few	TGTGCCATCAGCCCTAGTCGGGGAGGGGTGCCTGAAGCTTTCTTT	CAISPSRGGVPEAFF
TRBV9	TRBJ1-2	NA	once	TGTGCCAGCAGCGTCGGGGAGGGCGAACTATTTGGCTACACCTTC	CASSVGEGELFGYTF
TRBV12-5	TRBJ1-1	NA	many	TGTGCTAGTGCCCAGATGGGGGGGTATCGGGACACTGAAGCTTTCTTT	CASAQMGGYRDTEAFF
TRBV20-1	TRBJ2-5	TRBD2	many	TGCAGTGCCGGGGGGGGCAGTACACAAGAGACCCAGTACTTC	CSAGGGSTQETQYF
TRBV2	TRBJ1-1	TRBD1	many	TGTGCCAGCAGTACGACAGGGACGAACACTGAAGCTTTCTTT	CASSTTGTNTEAFF
TRBV5-6	TRBJ2-7	NA	NA	TGTGCCAGCAGCTTTGGTAATATGATCTACGAGCAGTACTTC	CASSFGNMIYEQYF
TRBV19	TRBJ2-5	NA	NA	TGTGCCAGTAGTGACCGTCCCACCCTCCAAGAGACCCAGTACTTC	CASSDRPTLQETQYF
TRBV5-5	TRBJ1-2	NA	many	TGTGCCAGCAGCTGGGACGCCCCGGGCTACACCTTC	CASSWDAPGYTF
TRBV3-1	TRBJ2-1	NA	many	TGTGCCAGCAGCGCCGGGAGGGACAGCCTTGGGAGTGAGCAGTTCTTC	CASSAGRDSLGSEQFF
TRBV15	TRBJ1-2	NA	few	TGTGCCACCAGCAGAGATAGTCGGGGGACCTATGGCTACACCTTC	CATSRDSRGTYGYTF
TRBV5-6	TRBJ1-1	NA	many	TGTGCCAGCAGCTTGAACCGGGAATTGAACACTGAAGCTTTCTTT	CASSLNRELNTEAFF
TRBV11-2	TRBJ2-3	NA	many	TGTGCCAGCAGCTTAGATAGGGAGGAAGATACGCAGTATTTT	CASSLDREEDTQYF
TRBV12-3/TRBV12-4	TRBJ2-5	NA	many	TGTGCCAGCAGTTTTAGGGACTCCAGGGAGCAAGAGACCCAGTACTTC	CASSFRDSREQETQYF
TRBV4-1	TRBJ2-7	NA	many	TGCGCCAGCAGCCAAGACGGATACTCCTACGAGCAGTACTTC	CASSQDGYSYEQYF
TRBV6-1	TRBJ2-7	NA	many	TGTGCCAGCAGATTCGGGCTATCCTACGAGCAGTACTTC	CASRFGLSYEQYF
TRBV2	TRBJ1-3	NA	NA	TGTGCCAGCAGTGGACTGCTTTCTGGAAACACCATATATTTT	CASSGLLSGNTIYF
TRBV29-1	TRBJ2-1	NA	few	TGCAGCGTTGGGCTCCCCCCACACAAGAGGTTCGGGGATTGGTACAATGAGCAGTTCTTC	CSVGLPPHKRFGDWYNEQFF
TRBV20-1	TRBJ2-3	TRBD2	NA	TGCAGTGCTAGAGATGGGCTAGCGGGAGGGTCAGATACGCAGTATTTT	CSARDGLAGGSDTQYF
TRBV11-3	TRBJ2-7	TRBD2	few	TGTGCCAGCAGCTGGGGCGGGAGGGCCTCCGAGCAGTACTTC	CASSWGGRASEQYF
TRBV3-1	TRBJ2-3	NA	many	TGTGCCAGCAGCCAAACCCCGGCCTCTAGCACAGATACGCAGTATTTT	CASSQTPASSTDTQYF
TRBV29-1	TRBJ1-3	NA	NA	TGCAGCGTTGGAAACTCTGGAAACACCATATATTTT	CSVGNSGNTIYF
TRBV3-1	TRBJ2-7	NA	NA	TGTGCCAGCAGCCAAGGCGAGCAGTACTTC	CASSQGEQYF
TRBV7-9	TRBJ1-1	NA	many	TGTGCCAGCAGCTTAGCCGGGACCACTGAAGCTTTCTTT	CASSLAGTTEAFF
TRBV12-5	TRBJ2-4	TRBD1	many	TGTGCTAGTGGTTTGAACAGACCCGGGACAGACCTCTTTAAAGCCAAAAACATTCAGTACTTC	CASGLNRPGTDLFKAKNIQYF
TRBV19	TRBJ1-1	TRBD1	many	TGTGCCAGTACCTACGGACAGGGATCCACTGAAGCTTTCTTT	CASTYGQGSTEAFF
TRBV3-1	TRBJ2-7	NA	many	TGTGCCAGCAGCCAAGTTGGACTCTCCTACGAGCAGTACTTC	CASSQVGLSYEQYF
TRBV19	TRBJ2-1	NA	many	TGTGCCAGTAGTATTGCGAGCTCCTACAATGAGCAGTTCTTC	CASSIASSYNEQFF
TRBV12-3/TRBV12-4	TRBJ1-2	NA	many	TGTGCCAGCAGTTTGGGGGGGAACTACTATGGCTACACCTTC	CASSLGGNYYGYTF
TRBV19	TRBJ2-1	TRBD2	many	TGTGCCAGTAGTATAGTAAGCGGGAGTTCGAATGAGCAGTTCTTC	CASSIVSGSSNEQFF
TRBV4-3	TRBJ2-7	TRBD2	NA	TGCGCCAGCAGCCAAAACCGCGGGAGTACCTACGAGCAGTACTTC	CASSQNRGSTYEQYF
TRBV18	TRBJ2-7	NA	many	TGTGCCAGCTCACCTTTGGGGCTAGCGTACGGCAACGAGCAGTACTTC	CASSPLGLAYGNEQYF
TRBV6-1	TRBJ1-5	NA	many	TGTGCCAGCCGCGATAGGAGGGACGGGGTTGGGCAGCCCCAGCATTTT	CASRDRRDGVGQPQHF
TRBV28	TRBJ2-7	NA	many	TGTGCCAGCAGTTTGCAGCTTGGGTCCTACGAGCAGTACTTC	CASSLQLGSYEQYF
TRBV20-1	TRBJ2-7	TRBD2	many	TGCAGTGCTAGCGGGACTAGCGATTCCTACGAGCAGTACTTC	CSASGTSDSYEQYF
TRBV6-1	TRBJ2-7	TRBD1	few	TGTGCCAGCAGTAAACAGGGGTCCACCTACGAGCAGTACTTC	CASSKQGSTYEQYF
TRBV5-1	TRBJ2-5	NA	NA	TGCGCCAGCAGCCCCGGGACAAACCAAGAGACCCAGTACTTC	CASSPGTNQETQYF
TRBV2	TRBJ2-7	TRBD1	NA	TGTGCCAGCGGGGGAGGTCAAAGGACAGGGGTCTACGAGCAGTACTTC	CASGGGQRTGVYEQYF
TRBV6-2/TRBV6-3	TRBJ2-1	TRBD2	many	TGTGCCAGCAGTTACGAGCGGGGACTAGCGGGACAAAGGATTTACAATGAGCAGTTCTTC	CASSYERGLAGQRIYNEQFF
TRBV20-1	TRBJ2-7	NA	many	TGCAGTGCTAGAGTAGTCCACGAGCAGTACTTC	CSARVVHEQYF
TRBV6-2/TRBV6-3	TRBJ2-4	TRBD2	many	TGTGCCAGCACTTTTGACCGGGAGGGGGCCAAAAACATTCAGTACTTC	CASTFDREGAKNIQYF
TRBV29-1	TRBJ2-1	TRBD1	NA	TGCAGCGTTATCGGACAGGGGTGGCGCAATGAGCAGTTCTTC	CSVIGQGWRNEQFF
TRBV27	TRBJ2-3	NA	many	TGTGCCAGCAGTCCAGGGGCGGGCACGCAGTATTTT	CASSPGAGTQYF
TRBV11-2	TRBJ2-7	NA	many	TGTGCCAGCAGCTTAAAGGGGCGCTACGAGCAGTACTTC	CASSLKGRYEQYF
TRBV6-2/TRBV6-3	TRBJ2-3	TRBD2	NA	TGTGCCAGCAGTGACCGTCTCAGCGGGAGTAGGGCAGATACGCAGTATTTT	CASSDRLSGSRADTQYF
TRBV27	TRBJ2-3	TRBD2	many	TGTGCCAGCGGATTACTAGCGGGAGGCAGCACAGATACGCAGTATTTT	CASGLLAGGSTDTQYF